This is a list of T cell receptor beta chains from one sample in a study of patients and donors after allogeneic stem cell transplantation. TCRdb redid the calling of the RT-PCR reads with MiXCR, one entry per CDR3 protein. The table lists approximately 200,000 distinct CDR3 sequences, 40% to 45% of them singletons. The specimen sequenced was blood, either unsorted or a sorted T cell fraction (not recorded which). The source of these receptors is a human donor who was either an allogeneic HSCT recipient or a stem cell or donor lymphocyte infusion donor (not recorded which). It is not recorded whose cells these are; they may come from a transplant donor. Each CDR3 is given without its conserved first and last residue. D genes are given only for firm matches. The listing skips clone size in some rows; elsewhere it reads once, few, many or a size class.

CDR3aa	v_gene	abundance	d_gene	j_gene
ASSDQGFGSGNTIY	TRBV12-3/TRBV12-4	NA	NA	TRBJ1-3
ASSYFGGPEAF	TRBV6-6	NA	NA	TRBJ1-1
ASSLLSGGMNQPQH	TRBV28	NA	TRBD1	TRBJ1-5
AWSVGENTIY	TRBV30	NA	NA	TRBJ1-3
ASSRTGTGVNTEAF	TRBV9	few	NA	TRBJ1-1
ASSYDSYGYT	TRBV6-2/TRBV6-3	NA	NA	TRBJ1-2
ASSYSMAATTFSYNSPLH	TRBV6-2/TRBV6-3	NA	NA	TRBJ1-6
ASSVGGFDQPQR	TRBV9	NA	NA	TRBJ1-5
ASSVGTGTYEQY	TRBV9	NA	NA	TRBJ2-7
ASSYSTDTEAF	TRBV6-5	few	NA	TRBJ1-1
ASSLEQIWDEQF	TRBV5-1	few	NA	TRBJ2-1
ASSDGRTGSDTQY	TRBV6-4	NA	NA	TRBJ2-3
ASSPLISENTEAF	TRBV5-1	few	NA	TRBJ1-1
ASSARQGFGVNEQF	TRBV4-1	NA	TRBD1	TRBJ2-1
ASSVRQGVSSNEKLF	TRBV25-1	NA	TRBD1	TRBJ1-4
ASSLETYNEQF	TRBV5-1	NA	NA	TRBJ2-1
ASSLGTGNQPQH	TRBV5-6	many	TRBD1	TRBJ1-5
ASSLASLGSPLH	TRBV28	NA	NA	TRBJ1-6
ASTRNRGTDLADTQY	TRBV28	NA	TRBD1	TRBJ2-3
ASSATGGRNQPQH	TRBV28	NA	TRBD1	TRBJ1-5
ASSFRGGGLPTRGSYNEQF	TRBV7-2	NA	TRBD2	TRBJ2-1
ASRPALSGAGEQF	TRBV6-5	NA	TRBD2	TRBJ2-1